The present entry profiles one T cell receptor beta chain with its context. Antigen: not known. This entry is derived from a study of T cell responses to AZD1222 COVID-19 vaccine. Study outcomes and limitations: Spike-specific TCR breadth and depth were elevated following two AZD1222 doses. Most donors were white British and more were female, and clonal diversity was possibly underestimated. The study identified only a handful of AZD1222 recipients as seropositive at baseline. It was only after the peak T cell response that any repertoires were sampled.

TCRdb keeps only in-frame clones here, not all; method: immunoSEQ multiplex PCR. The data hold tens of thousands of clones, with around 91% observed a single time. The CDR3 sequence is 14 residues long. V gave up 3 bases and J gave up 3 bases, with 9 bases separating them. Germline loops: CDR1 LGHDT, CDR2 YNNKEL (reference sequence). The input for sequencing was peripheral blood, taken 28 days after the second AZD1222 dose. V is TRBV3-1 (or the pseudogene TRBV3-2) and J is TRBJ1-5; perhaps TRBD1 as D (5 bases). The sequence was obtained from an adult who received the AZD1222 COVID-19 vaccine. The chain's CDR3 is CASSHDGANQPQHF. Written as DNA, the CDR3 is TGTGCCAGCAGCCACGACGGGGCCAATCAGCCCCAGCATTTT.